Below, 4 T cell receptor beta chains from the same sample are listed, as sequenced in a study of blood T cells in healthy people across ages. Together with a sample-barcoded 5' primer, a J-beta primer mix was included in a second PCR lasting about 6 to 12 cycles. In TCRdb, the 5' RACE reads were re-called with MiXCR into one record per CDR3 protein. The table includes approximately 1,000,000 distinct CDR3 sequences, roughly two fifths detected once. The specimen sequenced was blood. The receptors stem from a man aged 18 to 30 in good health.

The rearrangement joins TRBV12-3 or TRBV12-4 to TRBJ1-3, with D possibly being TRBD1 (5 bases). V lost 6 bases, J lost 0 bases, and 12 bases lay in between. This CDR3 comprises 15 residues. The CDR3 DNA is TGTGCCAGCAGCCATACTCAGGGCTCTGGAAACACCATATATTTT. This codes for CASSHTQGSGNTIYF.

The sample holds a few counts of this clonotype. This chain connects TRBV3-1 to TRBJ1-4; maybe TRBD1 (5 bases). CDR1 LGHDT and CDR2 YNNKEL come from the germline V gene (reference sequence). The V and J ends lost 2 bases and 8 bases respectively, with 12 bases between them. The length of the CDR3 is 14 residues. CDR3 loop: CASSQRGGEEKLFF. Here the CDR3 DNA reads TGTGCCAGCAGCCAAAGGGGTGGAGAGGAAAAACTGTTTTTT.

This clonotype was seen repeatedly, ten times or more. The gene calls are TRBV5-1 and TRBJ1-2; no clear D gene. V lost 1 base and J 8 bases, leaving 21 bases between the germline ends. CDR3 length: 16 residues. CDR1 and CDR2 (germline): SGHRS, YFSETQ. CDR3 sequence: CASSLIGDPGPHGYTF. The DNA for the CDR3 is TGCGCCAGCAGCTTGATCGGAGACCCAGGTCCTCACGGCTACACCTTC.

This clonotype was detected a few times. V is TRBV11-2 and J is TRBJ2-3; 8 nucleotides match TRBD2. Germline V gives CDR1 SGHAT, CDR2 FQNNGV. Germline trimming cut 1 base from V and 11 bases from J; bases unmatched to any gene: 8. The CDR3 totals 14 residues. The CDR3 loop reads CASSLVGAGTRQYF. The CDR3 DNA sequence: TGTGCCAGCAGCTTAGTAGGGGCCGGGACTAGGCAGTATTTT.